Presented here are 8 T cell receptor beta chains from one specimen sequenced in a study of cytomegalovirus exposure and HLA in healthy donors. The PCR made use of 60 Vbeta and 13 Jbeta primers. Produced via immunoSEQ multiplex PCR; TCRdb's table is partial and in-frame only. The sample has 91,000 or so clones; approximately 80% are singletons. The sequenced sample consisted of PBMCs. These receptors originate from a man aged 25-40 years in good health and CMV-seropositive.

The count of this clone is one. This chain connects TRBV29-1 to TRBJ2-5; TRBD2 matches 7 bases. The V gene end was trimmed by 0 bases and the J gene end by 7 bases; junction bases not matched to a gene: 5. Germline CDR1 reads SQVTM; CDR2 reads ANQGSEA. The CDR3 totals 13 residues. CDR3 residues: CSVEDSGGGTQYF. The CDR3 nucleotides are TGCAGCGTTGAAGATTCGGGCGGGGGGACCCAGTACTTC.

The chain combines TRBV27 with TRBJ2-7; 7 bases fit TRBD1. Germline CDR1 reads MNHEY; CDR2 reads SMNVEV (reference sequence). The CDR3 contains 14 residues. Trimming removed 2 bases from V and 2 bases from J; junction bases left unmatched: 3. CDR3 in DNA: TGTGCCAGCAGTTTAACAGGGGCTACCTACGAGCAGTACTTC. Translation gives CASSLTGATYEQYF.

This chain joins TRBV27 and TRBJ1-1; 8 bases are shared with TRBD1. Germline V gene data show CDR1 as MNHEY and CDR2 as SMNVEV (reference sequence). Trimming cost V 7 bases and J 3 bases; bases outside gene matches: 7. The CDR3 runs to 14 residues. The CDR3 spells CASNKDRVDTEAFF. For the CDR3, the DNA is TGTGCCAGCAACAAGGACAGGGTTGACACTGAAGCTTTCTTT.

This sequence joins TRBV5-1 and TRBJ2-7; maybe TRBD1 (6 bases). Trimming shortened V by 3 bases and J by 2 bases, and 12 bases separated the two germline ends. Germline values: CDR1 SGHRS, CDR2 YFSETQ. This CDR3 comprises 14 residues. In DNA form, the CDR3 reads TGCGCCAGCAGCTCCCGGGCAGGGGCCTACGAGCAGTACTTC. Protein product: CASSSRAGAYEQYF.

The CDR3 loop reads CASSPGHGENIQYF. As DNA, the CDR3 is TGTGCCAGCAGCCCAGGACATGGGGAAAACATTCAGTACTTC. This sequence joins TRBV11-1 and TRBJ2-4, with D perhaps TRBD1 (5 bases). Trimming cost V 5 bases and J 5 bases, with 13 bases left between them. The CDR3 extends over 14 amino acids. Germline V gene lookup returns CDR1 SGHAT and CDR2 FQDESV (reference sequence).

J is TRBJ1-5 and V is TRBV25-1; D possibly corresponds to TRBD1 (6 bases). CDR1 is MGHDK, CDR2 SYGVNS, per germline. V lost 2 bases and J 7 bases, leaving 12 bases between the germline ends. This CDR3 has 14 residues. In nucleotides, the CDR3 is TGTGCCAGCAGTGAAGACTTAACAGGGCAGCCCCAGCATTTT. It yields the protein CASSEDLTGQPQHF.

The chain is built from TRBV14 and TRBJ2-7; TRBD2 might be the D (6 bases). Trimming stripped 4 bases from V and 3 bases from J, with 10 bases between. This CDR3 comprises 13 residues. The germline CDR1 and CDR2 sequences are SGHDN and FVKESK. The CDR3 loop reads CASSRDSYYEQYF. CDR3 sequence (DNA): TGTGCCAGCAGCCGGGACTCCTACTACGAGCAGTACTTC.

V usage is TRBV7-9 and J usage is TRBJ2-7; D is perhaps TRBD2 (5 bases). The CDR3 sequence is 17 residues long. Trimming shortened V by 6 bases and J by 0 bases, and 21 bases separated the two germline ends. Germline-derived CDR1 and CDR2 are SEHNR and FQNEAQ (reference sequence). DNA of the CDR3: TGTGCCAGCAGTCCTAATAACCGGAGGTTGAGCTCCTACGAGCAGTACGTC. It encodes CASSPNNRRLSSYEQYV.